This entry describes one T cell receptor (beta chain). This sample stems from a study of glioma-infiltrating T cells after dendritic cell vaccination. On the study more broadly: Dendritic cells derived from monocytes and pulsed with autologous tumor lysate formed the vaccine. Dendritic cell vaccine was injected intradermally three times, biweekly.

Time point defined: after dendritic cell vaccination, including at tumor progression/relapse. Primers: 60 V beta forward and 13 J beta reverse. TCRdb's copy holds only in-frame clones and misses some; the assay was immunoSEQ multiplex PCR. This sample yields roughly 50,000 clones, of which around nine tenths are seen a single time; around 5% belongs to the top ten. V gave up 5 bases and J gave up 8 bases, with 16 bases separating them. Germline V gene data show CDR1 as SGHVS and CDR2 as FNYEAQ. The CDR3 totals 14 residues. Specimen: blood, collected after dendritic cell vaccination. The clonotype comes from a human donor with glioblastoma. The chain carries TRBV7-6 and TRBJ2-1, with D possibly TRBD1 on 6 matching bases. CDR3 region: CASSPQGRRHEQFF. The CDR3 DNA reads TGTGCCAGCAGCCCCCAGGGGAGAAGGCATGAGCAGTTCTTC.